The 24 T cell receptor beta chains presented below share a single source sample, sequenced in a study of blood T cell repertoires in COVID-19 (dated by TCRdb to about 2020). The method behind the library was the immunoSEQ multiplex PCR assay. TCRdb re-hosts the immuneACCESS table, in-frame sequences only. Its copies lack some clones; in the studies checked, an unresolved V gene accounts for under half of them, and the cause for the rest is not known. For this sample the table gives about 89,000 clones, of which more than 60% were detected only once. Of the sample, less than 60% is held by the ten largest clones. Sequences were obtained from peripheral blood. The receptors derive from a human donor in a cohort sampled during active COVID-19.

As concerns this clone: At one boundary the junction diverges from the germline segment, which might be a read error. The rearrangement links TRBV19 to TRBJ2-1; 14 bases align to TRBD2. CDR3 length: 16 residues. The germline CDR1 and CDR2 sequences are LNHDA and SQIVND (reference sequence). CDR3: CASSMGKPGLAGARVF. The CDR3, as DNA: TGTGCCAGTAGTATGGGGAAACCGGGACTAGCGGGAGCAAGAGTCTTC. The variable domain in full, with the rest retrieved from reference TRBV19 and TRBJ2-1, is DGGITQSPKYLFRKEGQNVTLSCEQNLNHDAMYWYRQDPGQGLRLIYYSQIVNDFQKGDIAEGYSVSREKKESFPLTVTSAQKNPTAFYLCASSMGKPGLAGARVFGPGTRLTVL.

The chain uses TRBV5-5 and TRBJ2-2, with 11 nucleotides matching TRBD2. Trimming at V came to 4 bases and at J to 7 bases, leaving 9 bases not matched to a gene. The CDR3 covers 16 residues. Germline V gene lookup returns CDR1 SGHKS and CDR2 YYEKEE (reference sequence). The CDR3 reads CASSQRLAGRDGELFF. CDR3 DNA sequence: TGTGCCAGCAGCCAAAGACTAGCGGGAAGGGACGGGGAGCTGTTTTTT.

V is TRBV3-1 (or the pseudogene TRBV3-2) and J is TRBJ1-2; D not certain. This CDR3 spans 15 amino acids. V was shortened by 3 bases and J by 3 bases, with 14 bases between the two germline ends. Germline CDR1 and CDR2: LGHDT and YNNKEL (reference sequence). CDR3 region: CASSQGSGVYYGYTF. The CDR3 region has the DNA TGTGCCAGCAGCCAGGGATCCGGGGTTTACTATGGCTACACCTTC.

This chain connects TRBV6-4 to TRBJ2-1; 14 bases are a match to TRBD2. Germline CDR1 and CDR2: MRHNA and SNTAGT. The CDR3 contains 16 residues. The J segment lost 6 bases and the V segment lost 5 bases, leaving 6 bases of the junction unmatched. The CDR3: CASSSPGTSGSNEQFF. CDR3 nucleotide sequence: TGTGCCAGCAGTTCTCCCGGGACTAGCGGGAGCAATGAGCAGTTCTTC.

The chain joins TRBV29-1 to TRBJ2-7; TRBD1 matches at 9 bases. Germline V gene data show CDR1 as SQVTM and CDR2 as ANQGSEA. The CDR3 extends over 13 amino acids. J was trimmed by 2 bases and V by 6 bases; bases with no gene match: 5. CDR3 sequence: CSVRDRVAYEQYF. As DNA, the CDR3 is TGCAGCGTACGGGACAGGGTCGCCTACGAGCAGTACTTC.

The count of this clone is one. This chain uses TRBV5-6 with TRBJ2-3; D perhaps matches TRBD1 (6 bases). Germline assignment: CDR1 SGHDT and CDR2 YYEEEE. The CDR3 contains 16 residues. V lost 4 bases and J 3 bases, leaving 18 bases between the germline ends. This CDR3 reads CASSRYRVLQTDTQYF. CDR3 DNA sequence: TGTGCCAGCAGCCGTTACAGGGTATTGCAAACAGATACGCAGTATTTT.

This clone was recorded once. The V gene is TRBV7-2, the J gene TRBJ2-5, with no clear D. The V and J ends lost 2 bases and 3 bases respectively, with 7 bases between them. This CDR3 is built from 13 residues. Germline CDR1 is SGHTA and CDR2 is FQGNSA. CDR3 sequence (DNA): TGTGCCAGCAGCTTATTGAGAGAAGAGACCCAGTACTTC. Protein: CASSLLREETQYF.

DNA of the CDR3: TGTGCCAGCAGCGAACCGGGACAGGGGAGCTCCTACGAGCAGTACTTC. Protein: CASSEPGQGSSYEQYF. The chain links TRBV5-6 to TRBJ2-7, with 10 bases that match TRBD1. Germline V gene lookup returns CDR1 SGHDT and CDR2 YYEEEE. This CDR3 has 16 amino acids. Germline trimming cut 4 bases from V and 0 bases from J; bases unmatched to any gene: 7.

The chain uses TRBV18 and TRBJ1-1; 9 bases are shared with TRBD1. Germline V lookup: CDR1 KGHSH, CDR2 LQKENI. The CDR3 is 17 amino acids. V lost 3 bases to trimming and J lost 3 bases; unmatched junction nucleotides: 11. The CDR3 DNA reads TGTGCCAGCTCACCCGGGACAGGGCAAAGGAGGGACACTGAAGCTTTCTTT. This gives the protein CASSPGTGQRRDTEAFF.

The gene calls are TRBV5-1 and TRBJ2-2; TRBD1 might be the D (6 bases). This CDR3 spans 15 amino acids. Trimming removed 4 bases at V and 3 bases at J, with 13 bases between. From germline, CDR1 is SGHRS and CDR2 YFSETQ. The CDR3 nucleotides are TGCGCCAGCAGCCGGGACACAAAAGACACCGGGGAGCTGTTTTTT. Amino acids: CASSRDTKDTGELFF. Filled out from reference TRBV5-1 and TRBJ2-2, the complete variable domain reads KAGVTQTPRYLIKTRGQQVTLSCSPISGHRSVSWYQQTPGQGLQFLFEYFSETQRNKGNFPGRFSGRQFSNSRSEMNVSTLELGDSALYLCASSRDTKDTGELFFGEGSRLTVL.

This chain links TRBV7-8 with TRBJ2-1; 13 bases are shared with TRBD2. This CDR3 comprises 16 residues. The V gene end was trimmed by 5 bases and the J gene end by 6 bases; junction bases not matched to a gene: 7. The germline CDR1 and CDR2 sequences are SGHVS and FQNEAQ. CDR3 sequence reads: CASSPRTSGSTNEQFF. CDR3 nucleotides: TGTGCCAGCAGCCCCCGGACTAGCGGGAGTACCAATGAGCAGTTCTTC.

This rearrangement joins TRBV7-9 to TRBJ2-5, with D tentatively TRBD2 (5 bases). Germline CDR1 is SEHNR and CDR2 is FQNEAQ (reference sequence). This CDR3 comprises 14 residues. V lost 5 bases to trimming and J lost 5 bases, with 15 bases between them. CDR3 sequence: CASSRGLLGETQYF. The CDR3 coding sequence is TGTGCCAGCAGCCGAGGACTGCTCGGGGAGACCCAGTACTTC.

The V and J genes are TRBV5-1 and TRBJ2-7, with TRBD2 identical over 7 bases. The germline CDR1 and CDR2 sequences are SGHRS and YFSETQ. The CDR3 totals 16 residues. J was trimmed by 3 bases and V by 1 base; bases with no gene match: 10. The CDR3 is CASSLTALAAVYEQYF. The CDR3 DNA reads TGCGCCAGCAGCTTGACCGCCCTAGCGGCTGTCTACGAGCAGTACTTC.

This clone has only a few counts. In DNA form, the CDR3 reads TGCGCCAGCACCGAGGACAAGGGGTCTCGTCTGGCCTACAATGAGCAGTTCTTC. The encoded protein is CASTEDKGSRLAYNEQFF. The J gene is TRBJ2-1, the V gene TRBV5-1, with D possibly matching TRBD1 (5 bases). CDR1 and CDR2 from the germline V gene are SGHRS and YFSETQ. The V end lost 6 bases, the J end lost 2 bases, and 24 bases lay between the germline ends. The CDR3 is made up of 18 amino acids.

V is TRBV7-2 and J is TRBJ1-3, with no clear D. Germline V lookup: CDR1 SGHTA, CDR2 FQGNSA. V shed 4 bases and J shed 0 bases, with 4 bases lying between them. This CDR3 comprises 13 residues. CDR3 sequence reads: CASSYSSGNTIYF. The CDR3 nucleotides read TGTGCCAGCAGCTACTCCTCTGGAAACACCATATATTTT.

The chain links TRBV6-9 to TRBJ2-7; 7 bases line up with TRBD2. V lost 4 bases and J lost 2; bases outside the gene matches: 20. This CDR3 has 19 residues. Looked up from germline, CDR1 is MNHGY and CDR2 is SVAAGI. As DNA, the CDR3 is TGTGCCAGCAGTTCATCGGCTCGGGAGGAACAAAATTTAACCTACGAGCAGTACTTC. It is translated as CASSSSAREEQNLTYEQYF.

This clone was counted a single time. This chain connects TRBV24-1 to TRBJ1-5; D possibly corresponds to TRBD1 (5 bases). The CDR3 length is 16 residues. Germline CDR1 KGHDR, CDR2 SFDVKD. The V end lost 4 bases, the J end lost 7 bases, and 19 bases lay between the germline ends. The chain's CDR3 is CATSEPTEGSGQPQHF. CDR3 bases: TGTGCCACCAGTGAGCCGACGGAGGGGAGTGGGCAGCCCCAGCATTTT.

V usage is TRBV18 and J usage is TRBJ2-1; the D gene is possibly TRBD2 (5 bases). Germline lookup yields CDR1 KGHSH and CDR2 LQKENI. V dropped 0 bases and J dropped 4 bases, with 10 bases sitting between them. CDR3 length: 15 residues. The CDR3 DNA reads as TGTGCCAGCTCACCACCCGGGAAGAAGTACAATGAGCAGTTCTTC. This translates into CASSPPGKKYNEQFF.

This sequence joins TRBV27 and TRBJ1-6; no clear D. The germline gives CDR1 MNHEY, CDR2 SMNVEV (reference sequence). This CDR3 has 14 residues. The germline V and J ends were trimmed by 0 bases and 7 bases, with 7 bases remaining between them. The CDR3 here is CASSLSRLNSPLHF. CDR3 DNA sequence: TGTGCCAGCAGTTTATCCCGTTTAAATTCACCCCTCCACTTT.

This clone was picked up one time. CDR3 in DNA: TGTGCCAGCAGTGAAGCTAGGGCTAGCGGGAGATATGCGGACATTCAGTACTTC. This translates into CASSEARASGRYADIQYF. The chain recombines TRBV6-1 with TRBJ2-4, with TRBD2 matching 10 bases. The CDR3 runs 18 residues. Germline V gene sequence: CDR1 MNHNS, CDR2 SASEGT. V gave up 0 bases and J gave up 8 bases; unmatched junction bases: 13.

Of note for this clone: The same CDR3 arises from other DNA sequences in this sample as well. The rearrangement links TRBV6-5 to TRBJ1-4; weak D call: TRBD1 (6 bases). The germline V and J ends were trimmed by 6 bases and 0 bases, with 8 bases remaining between them. CDR3 size: 14 residues. CDR1 and CDR2 from the germline V gene are MNHEY and SVGAGI. The chain's CDR3 is CASSRQATNEKLFF. DNA for the CDR3: TGTGCCAGCAGCCGACAGGCAACTAATGAAAAACTGTTTTTT.

The chain recombines TRBV24-1 with TRBJ2-7, with unresolved D. The V gene's germline CDR1 is KGHDR and CDR2 SFDVKD. V was pared by 1 base and J by 7 bases, with 4 bases between. This CDR3 contains 11 residues. CDR3: CATSDFSEQYF. The CDR3 coding sequence is TGTGCCACCAGTGATTTTTCGGAGCAGTACTTC.

The chain is built from TRBV28 and TRBJ1-1; D ambiguous. V lost 3 bases to trimming and J lost 1 base, with 9 bases between them. The germline CDR1 and CDR2 sequences are MDHEN and SYDVKM. The CDR3 is 14 amino acids. CDR3 in amino acids: CASSFSSKNTEAFF. The CDR3 region has the DNA TGTGCCAGCAGTTTCTCCTCTAAGAACACTGAAGCTTTCTTT. Variable domain in full (rest from reference TRBV28 and TRBJ1-1): DVKVTQSSRYLVKRTGEKVFLECVQDMDHENMFWYRQDPGLGLRLIYFSYDVKMKEKGDIPEGYSVSREKKERFSLILESASTNQTSMYLCASSFSSKNTEAFFGQGTRLTVV.

J is TRBJ1-3 and V is TRBV11-2, with no clear D. Trimming pared 3 bases from V and 3 bases from J, leaving 12 bases between. The CDR3 spans 15 residues. Germline CDR1 SGHAT, CDR2 FQNNGV. The CDR3 protein is CASSFSAGGGNTIYF. The DNA for the CDR3 is TGTGCCAGCAGCTTTTCGGCGGGCGGTGGAAACACCATATATTTT.